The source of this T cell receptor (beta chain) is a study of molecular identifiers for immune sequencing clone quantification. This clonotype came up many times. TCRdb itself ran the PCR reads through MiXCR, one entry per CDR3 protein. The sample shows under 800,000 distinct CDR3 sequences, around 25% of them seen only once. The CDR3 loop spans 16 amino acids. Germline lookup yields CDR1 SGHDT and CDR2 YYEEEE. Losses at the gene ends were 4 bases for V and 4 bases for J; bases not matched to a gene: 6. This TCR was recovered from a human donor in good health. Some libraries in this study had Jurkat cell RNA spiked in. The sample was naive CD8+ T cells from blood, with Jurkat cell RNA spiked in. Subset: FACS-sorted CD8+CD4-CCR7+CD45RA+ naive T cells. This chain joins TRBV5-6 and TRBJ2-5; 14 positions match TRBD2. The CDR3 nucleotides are TGTGCCAGCAGCGCGGGACTAGCGGGAGAGGGAGAGACCCAGTACTTC. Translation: CASSAGLAGEGETQYF.